This T cell receptor (beta chain) originates from a study of T cell responses to AZD1222 COVID-19 vaccine. Overall study findings and caveats: Unmutated variant regions are reportedly targeted by nearly half of spike-specific TCRs. Repertoire collection took place solely once the T cell response had peaked. Regions 160-218 and 743-854 dominated among vaccine-associated CD4 TCRs spanning spike.

Comments on this clone: What it binds is unknown.

Using immunoSEQ multiplex PCR, the repertoire was profiled, and TCRdb retains in-frame clones only, with some absent. Of 45,000 to 60,000 clones in the sample, around nine tenths were seen once. V lost 1 base and J 6 bases, leaving 7 bases between the germline ends. Germline assignment: CDR1 SGHVS and CDR2 FQNEAQ. CDR3 length: 13 residues. The chain has TRBV7-8 and TRBJ1-5, with D uncertain. Source: peripheral blood, taken on day 0 of AZD1222 vaccination. This clonotype was sampled from an adult in good health. CDR3 DNA sequence: TGTGCCAGCAGCTTAGGACGCGGTCAGCCCCAGCATTTT. This translates into CASSLGRGQPQHF. The complete variable domain, with remaining parts taken from reference TRBV7-8 and TRBJ1-5, reads GAGVSQSPRYKVAKRGQDVALRCDPISGHVSLFWYQQALGQGPEFLTYFQNEAQLDKSGLPSDRFFAERPEGSVSTLKIQRTQQEDSAVYLCASSLGRGQPQHFGDGTRLSIL.